The TCR beta chain under discussion was sequenced for a study of vaccination and CD4 T cells after COVID-19. About the research overall: Each control was exposed to a CEFX pool, an HIV-1 Nef pool, or no peptide at all. Study-level findings and limits: Post-vaccination reactive clonotypes (median roughly 37) did not differ significantly from post-infection (about 20). Post-vaccination, and not before, a median 86.3% of reactive clones appeared in convalescent patients.

In regard to this clonotype: Its specificity is not known.

Treatment here: roughly 10-day PBMC culture with coronavirus spike peptide pools or control peptides (ViraFEST assay). From the approximately 10-day cultures, CD4+ T cells were isolated by negative selection. Cultured CD4+ T-cell DNA underwent Oncomine TCR Beta short-read sequencing. Each CDR3 protein gets one entry after TCRdb re-called the PCR reads with MiXCR. The data show more than 12,000 distinct CDR3 sequences, with under 60% seen just once and approximately 8% held by the top ten. The CDR3 has 18 amino acids. V lost 1 base, J lost 1 base, and 16 bases lay in between. Per the germline V gene, CDR1 is SGHTA and CDR2 is FQGNSA.

This TCR derives from a human donor who had recovered from COVID-19. The J gene is TRBJ2-2, the V gene TRBV7-2; D is unresolved. Sequencing input: CD4+ T cells from blood, cultured in vitro. The CDR3 nucleotides read TGTGCCAGCAGCTTAGGGGCCCTGTCTGGGGTGAACACCGGGGAGCTGTTTTTT. Translation gives CASSLGALSGVNTGELFF.